A selection of T cell receptor beta chains follows, all from one sample in a study of cytomegalovirus exposure and HLA in healthy donors. Clones were read by immunoSEQ multiplex PCR, and TCRdb kept only the in-frame ones, dropping some. Its listing shows over 90,000 clones. The material sequenced was PBMCs. The receptors originated from a man aged 35 to 55 in good health and CMV-seronegative. Each CDR3 is given with its conserved first and last residue. Fields, in order: CDR3 DNA, CDR3 protein, D gene, V gene, J gene. A D gene is named only where the DNA matches it firmly.

TGTGCCTGGGGTGATCAGGGGGCCAATCAGCCCCAGCATTTT	CAWGDQGANQPQHF	TRBD1	TRBV30	TRBJ1-5
TGTGCCAGCAGCCTAACCACTAGCGGGGGAGGGACAGATACGCAGTATTTT	CASSLTTSGGGTDTQYF	TRBD2	TRBV4-2	TRBJ2-3
TGCGCCAGCAGCGATGGACTAGCGGGGTACGGGGAGCTGTTTTTT	CASSDGLAGYGELFF	TRBD2	TRBV10-2	TRBJ2-2
TGTGCCAGCAGCTTAGTCGGGGTGAAAGAGCAGTACTTC	CASSLVGVKEQYF	.	TRBV7-9	TRBJ2-7
TGTGCCAGCAGGAACTTGGGGGGGGCTAATGAAAAACTGTTTTTT	CASRNLGGANEKLFF	.	TRBV28	TRBJ1-4
TGTGCCAGCAGCGTCGGCGGGGGGGCCGGGGAGCTGTTTTTT	CASSVGGGAGELFF	TRBD2	TRBV9	TRBJ2-2
TGTGCCACCAGCAACACGACTAGCGGACCCTTTCCAGTGCAGTACTTC	CATSNTTSGPFPVQYF	TRBD2	TRBV15	TRBJ2-7
TGTGCCTGGAGTGGAGAGGGGGGGCGGGAGCCCCAGCATTTT	CAWSGEGGREPQHF	.	TRBV30	TRBJ1-5
TGTGCCAGCAGCCACCTCTCCCTGGACGGGGACAGACAAGCTTTCTTT	CASSHLSLDGDRQAFF	TRBD1	TRBV14	TRBJ1-1
TGTGCCAGCAGCGTGAACCAGGGAGGCACCGGGGAGCTGTTTTTT	CASSVNQGGTGELFF	.	TRBV9	TRBJ2-2
TGCGCCAGCGGACTAGCAGGAGGGAATGAGCAGTTCTTC	CASGLAGGNEQFF	TRBD2	TRBV10-2	TRBJ2-1
TGTGCCAGCAGCTCCGCGACAGGTCAGGGTGAAAAACTGTTTTTT	CASSSATGQGEKLFF	.	TRBV7-2	TRBJ1-4
TGTGCCAGCAGCTCCCGCTCGGGACAGGGAGGCAATCAGCCCCAGCATTTT	CASSSRSGQGGNQPQHF	TRBD1	TRBV5-6	TRBJ1-5
TGCGCCAGCAGCCAGCAGCTAGCGGGGGGGCAAGAGACCCAGTACTTC	CASSQQLAGGQETQYF	TRBD2	TRBV4-3	TRBJ2-5
TGTGCCAGCTCACCACAGACCCGGGGAGATACGCAGTATTTT	CASSPQTRGDTQYF	.	TRBV18	TRBJ2-3
TGTGCCAGCAGCCAGTGGGACAGGGTCCAAGAGACCCAGTACTTC	CASSQWDRVQETQYF	TRBD1	TRBV14	TRBJ2-5
TGCGCCAGCAGAGAAGGGGGTGGGAACACTGAAGCTTTCTTT	CASREGGGNTEAFF	.	TRBV5-1	TRBJ1-1
TGCGCCAGCAGCTGGGACTTGAAGAAAAACATTCAGTACTTC	CASSWDLKKNIQYF	.	TRBV5-1	TRBJ2-4
TGCGCCAGCAGTCCAGGGTCCGGAAACACCATATATTTT	CASSPGSGNTIYF	.	TRBV10-1	TRBJ1-3
TGCAGCGCACGGACAGGGCTGAACACTGAAGCTTTCTTT	CSARTGLNTEAFF	TRBD1	TRBV29-1	TRBJ1-1
TGTGCCAGCAGCCAAATTAGCGTGTCGAACACCGGGGAGCTGTTTTTT	CASSQISVSNTGELFF	.	TRBV14	TRBJ2-2
TGTGCCAGCAGCTTGGAACGGGGGGCGAATGAAAAACTGTTTTTT	CASSLERGANEKLFF	.	TRBV7-2	TRBJ1-4
TGTGCCAGCAGCTTGGGAGCCCAGTCTTTCTACGAGCAGTACTTC	CASSLGAQSFYEQYF	.	TRBV7-2	TRBJ2-7
TGTGCCTGGAGTTCGGTGAACCTCATAGCGAGACCCTACGAGCAGTACTTC	CAWSSVNLIARPYEQYF	.	TRBV30	TRBJ2-7
TGTGCCAGCAGTGAATACCGGGGGGAAACAGATACGCAGTATTTT	CASSEYRGETDTQYF	TRBD2	TRBV2	TRBJ2-3
TGTGCCAGCAGCCGCGTTGGGACAACGCCAATCTACGAGCAGTACTTC	CASSRVGTTPIYEQYF	.	TRBV7-8	TRBJ2-7
TGTGCCAGCAGCCAGTTAAAGATTGATGAGCAGTTCTTC	CASSQLKIDEQFF	.	TRBV7-8	TRBJ2-1
TGTGCCATCAGAGCCGGGACTGGGGGAGATACGCAGTATTTT	CAIRAGTGGDTQYF	.	TRBV10-3	TRBJ2-3
TGTGCCAGCAGCATACAGGGCGGGTTGGACAATGAGCAGTTCTTC	CASSIQGGLDNEQFF	.	TRBV9	TRBJ2-1
TGTGCCAGCAGCTTGGTCCCCACTAGGGGGAGAACATACGAGCAGTACTTC	CASSLVPTRGRTYEQYF	.	TRBV5-6	TRBJ2-7
TGTGCCAGCTCGTCAAGGGGCCAGGGTCAAGAGACCCAGTACTTC	CASSSRGQGQETQYF	.	TRBV18	TRBJ2-5
TGTGCCAGCAGTTACTCGGCGGACAGCTATTCACCCCTCCACTTT	CASSYSADSYSPLHF	.	TRBV6-5	TRBJ1-6
TGTGCCAGCAGCTCCTCTGGCAGGCCCGGCAGCTCCTATAATTCACCCCTCCACTTT	CASSSSGRPGSSYNSPLHF	.	TRBV7-9	TRBJ1-6
TGTGCCAGCAGCTTAGGTCCCGCGAATGAGCAGTTCTTC	CASSLGPANEQFF	.	TRBV7-8	TRBJ2-1
TGTGCCAGCAGCGGCCGACTAGACCGAGATACGCAGTATTTT	CASSGRLDRDTQYF	.	TRBV9	TRBJ2-3
TGTGCCAGCAGCACCTTCGGGGGGCTGGCCGAGCAGTACTTC	CASSTFGGLAEQYF	.	TRBV14	TRBJ2-7
TGTGCCAGTAGTCTACGGGCCTCGGGGAATGAGCAGTTCTTC	CASSLRASGNEQFF	.	TRBV19	TRBJ2-1
TGTGCCAGCAGTTACTCGACGGGGGGGCAAGGCTATGGCTACACCTTC	CASSYSTGGQGYGYTF	.	TRBV6-5	TRBJ1-2
TGCGCCAGCAGCTTGGATGCCGGGATAAAAGAAAAACTGTTTTTT	CASSLDAGIKEKLFF	.	TRBV5-1	TRBJ1-4
TGTGCCGGCAGTGTATACAGGGTCGAGGCTTTCTTT	CAGSVYRVEAFF	.	TRBV2	TRBJ1-1
TGCGCCAGCAGCCGCCTGACAGGTGGGGACAACTATGGCTACACCTTC	CASSRLTGGDNYGYTF	.	TRBV5-1	TRBJ1-2
TGTGCCGGACGAGACAGGAGCTCCTATAATTCACCCCTCCACTTT	CAGRDRSSYNSPLHF	.	TRBV30	TRBJ1-6
TGTGCCAGCAGTCCCGATCGGAGGTGGGAAAAACTGTTTTTT	CASSPDRRWEKLFF	.	TRBV7-6	TRBJ1-4
TGTGCCACCAGCAAGGGACAGGGGGCCGCCTACGAGCAGTACTTC	CATSKGQGAAYEQYF	TRBD1	TRBV15	TRBJ2-7
TGTGCCACCAGGGACAGCCTCTCTGGGGCCAACGTCCTGACTTTC	CATRDSLSGANVLTF	.	TRBV15	TRBJ2-6
TGTGCCAGCAGCCAGAAAATCGGGGGCTATGGCTACACCTTC	CASSQKIGGYGYTF	.	TRBV14	TRBJ1-2
TGTGCCAGCAGCTTACCAGGGGGCGGGCAAGAGACCCAGTACTTC	CASSLPGGGQETQYF	TRBD1	TRBV13	TRBJ2-5
TGTGCCAGCTCACTACTGACAGGGTCCAGCTCTGGAAACACCATATATTTT	CASSLLTGSSSGNTIYF	TRBD1	TRBV18	TRBJ1-3
TGTGCCTGGAGTCTGAGGGAGGGAGCCAAAAACATTCAGTACTTC	CAWSLREGAKNIQYF	TRBD2	TRBV30	TRBJ2-4
TGCGCCAGCAGCTGGGACGAGGACAGGGGGCATAGCAATCAGCCCCAGCATTTT	CASSWDEDRGHSNQPQHF	TRBD1	TRBV4-1	TRBJ1-5
TGCGCCAGCAGCCCTGGCCTGACAGACTCCTACGAGCAGTACTTC	CASSPGLTDSYEQYF	.	TRBV10-1	TRBJ2-7